This paragraph reports one T cell receptor (beta chain). This clonotype was seen repeatedly, ten times or more. Which antigen it targets is not known. One base away there is no much larger clone; base qualities are not given. This entry belongs to a study of blood T cells in healthy people across ages (dated by TCRdb to the mid-2010s). Study-wide context: In model experiments, template switching captured roughly one uniquely barcoded TCR beta cDNA molecule for every two T cells. The donors were split into four age groups: young (average around 15 years), middle-aged (39), aged (more than 60) and long-lived (about 74). For two donors (one aged 18 to 29 and one aged 80 or older), the study analyzed two additional independent replicas of 1 million unique cDNA reads from the same blood draw. To avoid experimental bias, donors of different ages were distributed randomly across sequencing lanes. Age-related changes in TCR beta repertoire diversity were measured in the study by deep sequencing normalized with unique cDNA molecular identifiers. General conclusions and limits of the study: Observed TCR beta diversity per million T cells fell roughly linearly with age, and a significant reduction was already apparent by age about 43. A strong correlation was found between observed TCR beta diversity and the percentage of naive T cells measured by flow cytometry. Because donor CMV infection status was unknown, age-related changes in expanded clonotypes were potentially confounded. Since profiling was done on bulk unsorted PBMCs, naive and antigen-experienced compartments could not be conclusively compared. Compared with the aged group, more naive CD4+ T cells, fewer expanded clones and increased TCR diversity were shown by the long-lived group, suggesting age selection. Estimates of total diversity based on one million sequenced T cells were considered lower bounds and underestimates.

For this chain, trimming is 5 bases at the V end and 2 bases at the J end, and the number of junction bases without a gene match is 7. For CDR1 and CDR2, the germline V gene lists MNHNS and SASEGT. Inclusive of the bounding cysteine and phenylalanine, the CDR3 is 17 residues long. CDR3 DNA only is kept here, 51 bases in frame from base 1. Library method: 5' RACE. Sequencing was performed on an Illumina HiSeq 2500. A second 7 to 11 cycle PCR used a sample-barcoded 5' primer and a J-beta primer mix. A unique molecular identifier was introduced onto each TCR beta cDNA molecule by a template-switch 5' adaptor carrying 12 random nucleotides. Each sample yielded at least 2.5 million CDR3-containing paired-end reads. First-strand cDNA was synthesized from all RNA with the Mint cDNA synthesis kit, primed by a TRBC-specific oligonucleotide. Following uracil-DNA glycosylase treatment, all cDNA underwent a first 18-cycle PCR with the universal primers M1SS and BC2_uni_R. For the original study's pipeline: Normalization of each sample was performed by random selection of 1 million high-quality reads, each carrying a distinct molecular identifier. Instead of being binned into consensus sequences, reads with shared molecular identifiers were discarded. MiTCR, run with a Q25 quality threshold and the strictest error-elimination algorithm, handled CDR3 identification, clonotype clustering and error correction. A nonparametric unseen species model with Euler transformation was used to estimate a lower bound on total TCR beta diversity. The public reads were quality trimmed at Q25 with fastp and then assembled into clones with MiXCR by TCRdb, keeping productive beta chains. Duplicate CDR3 protein sequences are folded into a single record with the most common DNA and genes. The V and J calls follow TCRdb's processing rather than the paper's. The sample table records about 640,000 distinct CDR3 sequences; approximately 30% of these occur just once. The ten biggest clones cover 15% to 19% of the sample.

Donors were around 37 systemically healthy Caucasian individuals from Russia aged about 6 to 100 years. Each donor gave 8.5 to 10 milliliters of peripheral blood, collected into EDTA-treated Vacutainer tubes. Ficoll-Paque density-gradient centrifugation was used to isolate PBMCs, with at least 6 million per sample. Trizol reagent was used to extract total RNA from PBMCs, with at least 5.5 micrograms per sample. Naive CD45RAhigh/CD27high T cell percentages were measured by flow cytometry on a PBMC aliquot from every donor. The sample was blood. The receptor chain draws on TRBV6-1 and TRBJ2-3; the central 13 bases match TRBD2. The TCR sequence derives from a woman aged 80 or over in good health. The DNA is TGTGCCAGCAGTAGGACTAGCGGGGGCCCCTCCACAGATACGCAGTATTTT. This sequence encodes CASSRTSGGPSTDTQYF.